This is a list of T cell receptor beta chains from one sample in a study of cytomegalovirus exposure and HLA in healthy donors. The protocol was immunoSEQ multiplex PCR, while the TCRdb copy is restricted to in-frame clones and leaves out a portion. Altogether 90,000 to 120,000 clones are present, around 74% being singletons, with the ten largest covering 14%. The sequenced sample consisted of PBMCs. All receptors derive from a woman aged 40 to 49 in good health and CMV-seropositive. CDR3s include the opening cysteine and the closing phenylalanine or tryptophan. D genes are given only for firm matches. Not every row has a clone size; where given, it reads once, few, many or a size class.

d_gene,j_gene,abundance,len,v_gene,CDR3nt,CDR3aa
NA,TRBJ2-7,NA,15,TRBV27,TGTGCCAGCAGTTCCCGGCCGGTGGGCCAGGACGAGCAGTACTTC,CASSSRPVGQDEQYF
NA,TRBJ1-1,NA,13,TRBV30,TGTGCGGGGAGGGTCATCCGATACACTGAAGCTTTCTTT,CAGRVIRYTEAFF
TRBD2,TRBJ2-1,NA,16,TRBV7-9,TGTGCCAGCAGCTTACGGGGGGGCATCTCCTACAATGAGCAGTTCTTC,CASSLRGGISYNEQFF
NA,TRBJ2-7,NA,15,TRBV6-1,TGTGCCAGCAGTGAAGCCACAGGGTTTACTTACGAGCAGTACTTC,CASSEATGFTYEQYF
NA,TRBJ1-6,once,15,TRBV6-5,TGTGCCAGCAGTTACTCTAGGGGAAAGGATTCACCCCTCCACTTT,CASSYSRGKDSPLHF
TRBD1,TRBJ2-7,few,14,TRBV5-1,TGCGCCAGCAGCTTGTTGGGACAGATTAACGAGCAGTACTTC,CASSLLGQINEQYF
NA,TRBJ1-2,NA,12,TRBV27,TGTGCCAGCAGTCAAACAGGGTACGGCTACACCTTC,CASSQTGYGYTF
NA,TRBJ2-7,NA,13,TRBV7-2,TGTGCCAGCAGCTATCCGGCTGGCGGCGAGCAGTACTTC,CASSYPAGGEQYF
NA,TRBJ2-5,NA,14,TRBV11-2,TGTGCCAGCAGCTTAGCGCCTAGACAAGAGACCCAGTACTTC,CASSLAPRQETQYF
TRBD1,TRBJ1-2,NA,16,TRBV10-3,TGTGCCATCAACTCACTGCTGGGACAGCAGAACTATGGCTACACCTTC,CAINSLLGQQNYGYTF
TRBD1,TRBJ1-2,NA,13,TRBV30,TGTGCCTGGTCCCGGGACAGGCCCTATGGCTACACCTTC,CAWSRDRPYGYTF
TRBD2,TRBJ2-3,NA,15,TRBV10-3,TGTGCCATCAGTGGTGAGCGGGGGGGCCTAGATACGCAGTATTTT,CAISGERGGLDTQYF
NA,TRBJ1-2,NA,12,TRBV30,TGTGCCTGGAGTGTACGGGGGTTTGGCTACACCTTC,CAWSVRGFGYTF
TRBD1,TRBJ1-5,NA,14,TRBV7-8,TGTGCCAGCAGCGTGGACAGGGTGGCTCAGCCCCAGCATTTT,CASSVDRVAQPQHF
TRBD1,TRBJ1-1,NA,14,TRBV29-1,TGCAGCGTTGAAGAGGACAGGAGAAGGTCTGAAGCTTTCTTT,CSVEEDRRRSEAFF
NA,TRBJ2-5,NA,15,TRBV29-1,TGCAGCGTAGGAAGACAGGAGCTCCCTGGGGAGACCCAGTACTTC,CSVGRQELPGETQYF
TRBD1,TRBJ1-5,once,14,TRBV30,TGTGCCTGGAGTCAGACAGGGGGCCACCAGCCCCAGCATTTT,CAWSQTGGHQPQHF